The 21 T cell receptor beta chains below come from one sample, sequenced in a study of blood T cell repertoires in COVID-19. This table comes from immunoSEQ multiplex PCR, and its TCRdb copy is limited to in-frame clones, with some not included. The sample contains some 250,000 clones, around 82% of which appear only once. The sample was peripheral blood. The receptors come from a man aged 35 to 55 with active or convalescent COVID-19.

This clone was counted a single time. The V call is TRBV2, the J call TRBJ2-1; D gene unclear. The germline gives CDR1 SNHLY, CDR2 FYNNEI. This CDR3 has 11 amino acids. V was shortened by 4 bases and J by 6 bases, with 4 bases between the two germline ends. The CDR3, as DNA: TGTGCCAGCAGTGTCAGCAATGAGCAGTTCTTC. Its translation: CASSVSNEQFF.

V is TRBV11-3 and J is TRBJ1-2, with D possibly being TRBD1 (6 bases). V lost 5 bases, J lost 4 bases, and 14 bases lay in between. CDR3 length: 14 residues. Germline V gene data show CDR1 as SGHNT and CDR2 as YENEEA. The CDR3 coding sequence is TGTGCCAGCAGCCCGACAGGAGTTATCTATGGCTACACCTTC. Residues: CASSPTGVIYGYTF.

The rearrangement links TRBV2 to TRBJ2-3; a weak D match, TRBD2 (5 bases). Per germline, CDR1 SNHLY and CDR2 FYNNEI. CDR3 length: 13 residues. With 5 bases removed from V and 5 bases from J, the gap between germline ends came to 11 bases. CDR3 sequence (DNA): TGTGCCAGCAGTACACGTGAGGGAGATACGCAGTATTTT. It specifies CASSTREGDTQYF.

In its sample, this clone was seen once. V is TRBV3-1 (or the pseudogene TRBV3-2) and J is TRBJ2-5, with 7 positions matching TRBD1. The CDR3 covers 17 residues. Trimming cost V 0 bases and J 9 bases; bases outside gene matches: 16. CDR1 LGHDT and CDR2 YNNKEL come from the germline V gene (reference sequence). CDR3 region: CASSQDTNAAGGSAQYF. The CDR3 DNA follows: TGTGCCAGCAGCCAAGATACGAACGCGGCAGGGGGTTCCGCCCAGTACTTC.

The chain links TRBV7-2 to TRBJ1-1, with 8 bases lining up with TRBD1. V lost 3 bases and J lost 4; bases outside the gene matches: 4. The CDR3 totals 14 residues. The germline gives CDR1 SGHTA, CDR2 FQGNSA. The CDR3 spells CASSLRQGPTEAFF. CDR3 nucleotide sequence: TGTGCCAGCAGCTTGAGACAGGGGCCCACTGAAGCTTTCTTT.

The rearrangement joins TRBV7-9 to TRBJ1-2; D not certain. There are 12 residues in the CDR3. The V gene's germline CDR1 is SEHNR and CDR2 FQNEAQ (reference sequence). V was cut by 5 bases and J by 8 bases, with 12 bases left in between. The CDR3 reads CASSGGLGGYTF. In DNA, the CDR3 is TGTGCCAGCAGCGGAGGACTGGGGGGCTACACCTTC. Looking up the rest from reference TRBV7-9 and TRBJ1-2 gives the full variable domain: DTGVSQNPRHKITKRGQNVTFRCDPISEHNRLYWYRQTLGQGPEFLTYFQNEAQLEKSRLLSDRFSAERPKGSFSTLEIQRTEQGDSAMYLCASSGGLGGYTFGSGTRLTVV.

The V gene is TRBV4-2, the J gene TRBJ2-7; D possibly corresponds to TRBD2 (6 bases). CDR3 size: 15 residues. Between the trimmed V and J ends, which lost 0 bases and 1 base, there was a span of 10 bases. Germline CDR1 is LGHNA and CDR2 is YNFKEQ. For the CDR3, the DNA is TGTGCCAGCAGCCAAGACCGGGCGGGGTCCTACGAGCAGTACTTC. It is translated as CASSQDRAGSYEQYF.

V and J are TRBV4-2 and TRBJ1-2; 9 bases fit TRBD1. The germline V gene has CDR1 LGHNA and CDR2 YNFKEQ. V shed 1 base, J shed 6 bases, and the junction held 9 bases outside the gene matches. The CDR3 sequence is 16 residues long. Here the CDR3 reads CASSQGPGQGGDGYTF. In DNA form, the CDR3 reads TGTGCCAGCAGCCAAGGACCGGGACAGGGAGGGGATGGCTACACCTTC.

This clone showed up just once. The chain recombines TRBV5-4 with TRBJ1-2; 9 bases agree with TRBD1. The V gene's germline CDR1 is SGHNT and CDR2 YYREEE (reference sequence). This CDR3 spans 15 amino acids. With V trimmed by 0 bases and J by 10 bases, 10 bases remained unmatched. CDR3 sequence: CASSLVEDRGASYTF. The CDR3 nucleotides are TGTGCCAGCAGCTTGGTCGAGGACAGGGGCGCTTCCTACACCTTC.

To note about this clone: Other DNA sequences in this specimen translate into the identical CDR3. J is TRBJ2-1 and V is TRBV9; 9 bases align to TRBD2. V gave up 0 bases and J gave up 7 bases; unmatched junction bases: 5. The CDR3 consists of 15 residues. The V gene's germline CDR1 is SGDLS and CDR2 YYNGEE. Here the CDR3 reads CASSVGGRARNEQFF. The DNA for the CDR3 is TGTGCCAGCAGCGTAGGCGGGAGGGCCAGAAATGAGCAGTTCTTC.

The V and J genes are TRBV24-1 and TRBJ1-1; TRBD1 might be the D (6 bases). Germline CDR1 is KGHDR and CDR2 is SFDVKD. The germline V and J ends were trimmed by 7 bases and 1 base, with 12 bases remaining between them. The CDR3 is 14 residues long. CDR3 bases: TGTGCCACCAGGCAGACAGGCCAGAACACTGAAGCTTTCTTT. It translates to CATRQTGQNTEAFF.

The J gene is TRBJ2-1, the V gene TRBV11-2; D is ambiguous. Germline assignment: CDR1 SGHAT and CDR2 FQNNGV. The V gene lost 5 bases and the J gene lost 3 bases, with 11 bases spanning the gap. The length of the CDR3 is 14 residues. CDR3 in amino acids: CASSGRQDYNEQFF. The CDR3 nucleotides are TGTGCCAGCAGCGGAAGGCAGGACTACAATGAGCAGTTCTTC.

The genes are TRBV12-3 or TRBV12-4 and TRBJ1-2; unclear D gene. The CDR3 sequence is 12 residues long. Trimming took 5 bases from V and 8 from J, leaving 12 bases between them. The CDR3 sequence: CASSPPRGGYTF. The DNA for the CDR3 is TGTGCCAGCAGTCCCCCTCGGGGAGGCTACACCTTC.

The rearrangement uses TRBV3-1 (or the pseudogene TRBV3-2) and TRBJ2-5, with 10 bases that match TRBD2. After removal of 1 base from V and 7 bases from J, the junction contained 0 bases not matched to a gene. Germline CDR1 LGHDT, CDR2 YNNKEL (reference sequence). CDR3 length: 13 amino acids. The CDR3 sequence: CASSQGTSGTQYF. The CDR3 DNA sequence: TGTGCCAGCAGCCAAGGGACTAGCGGGACCCAGTACTTC.

This rearrangement joins TRBV29-1 to TRBJ1-1; perhaps TRBD1 as D (5 bases). Germline V gene data show CDR1 as SQVTM and CDR2 as ANQGSEA. V gave up 7 bases and J gave up 4 bases, with 19 bases separating them. There are 14 residues in the CDR3. The CDR3 sequence: CSASDQGSVTEAFF. The CDR3 DNA follows: TGCAGCGCTTCCGATCAGGGTTCGGTCACTGAAGCTTTCTTT.

This clone was detected only once. This same CDR3 is encoded by further DNA sequences in the sample. The V call is TRBV27, the J call TRBJ1-6; 7 bases agree with TRBD1. In germline, CDR1 is MNHEY, CDR2 SMNVEV (reference sequence). Trimming cost V 3 bases and J 4 bases; bases outside gene matches: 0. This CDR3 comprises 14 residues. The CDR3 region has the DNA TGTGCCAGCAGTTTGACAGGGTATAATTCACCCCTCCACTTT. Translated, it gives CASSLTGYNSPLHF.

The rearrangement links TRBV24-1 to TRBJ1-5, with no clear D. The CDR3 sequence is 14 residues long. V lost 3 bases and J lost 7, with 12 bases in between. CDR1 and CDR2 from the germline V gene are KGHDR and SFDVKD. As DNA, the CDR3 is TGTGCCACCAGTGATCCCTTCGGGGAGCAGCCCCAGCATTTT. Its translation: CATSDPFGEQPQHF.

In its sample, this clone was seen a few times. The chain has TRBV3-1 (or the pseudogene TRBV3-2) and TRBJ1-2, with D possibly TRBD1 on 6 matching bases. Germline V gives CDR1 LGHDT, CDR2 YNNKEL (reference sequence). The CDR3 covers 13 residues. V was cut by 4 bases and J by 8 bases, with 14 bases left in between. In DNA form, the CDR3 reads TGTGCCAGCAGCCCTATAGGGACAAAGGGCTACACCTTC. Amino acids: CASSPIGTKGYTF.

The chain employs TRBV10-3 and TRBJ1-3, with D possibly being TRBD1 (6 bases). Trimming left V 5 bases short and J 7 bases short, with 15 bases between. Looked up from germline, CDR1 is ENHRY and CDR2 is SYGVKD. CDR3 length: 14 amino acids. The CDR3 bases are TGTGCCATCAGTTCCACAGGGAACTTGAACACCATATATTTT. It translates to CAISSTGNLNTIYF.

The chain carries TRBV7-2 and TRBJ2-4; D might be TRBD1 (6 bases). This CDR3 spans 17 amino acids. Germline V lookup: CDR1 SGHTA, CDR2 FQGNSA. Trimming removed 4 bases from V and 6 bases from J, with 22 bases in between. CDR3 amino acids: CASSYGTSGIRTNIQYF. The CDR3 DNA follows: TGTGCCAGCAGCTACGGGACATCGGGGATTAGGACAAACATTCAGTACTTC.

This sequence joins TRBV24-1 and TRBJ1-1; 7 bases agree with TRBD1. Germline V CDR1 and CDR2: KGHDR, SFDVKD. With V trimmed by 2 bases and J by 6 bases, 11 bases remained unmatched. CDR3 size: 16 residues. CDR3: CATSDSRATGEAEAFF. The CDR3 coding sequence is TGTGCCACCAGTGATTCCCGTGCAACAGGGGAGGCTGAAGCTTTCTTT.